This entry concerns a single TCR beta chain. As yet, its antigen is unknown. This sample is drawn from a study of cytomegalovirus exposure and HLA in healthy donors. With 60 Vbeta and 13 Jbeta primers, the PCR was carried out. TCRdb's copy holds only in-frame clones and misses some; the assay was immunoSEQ multiplex PCR. Of 97,000 or so clones in the sample, 63% were seen once. Study findings and constraints: The Asian-associated ancestry cluster reportedly had fewer N-insertions than the approximately 690-donor mean in a later analysis. Specific recognition of CMV antigens was confirmed in vitro for three chains (all CMV-associated). Donor immune exposure was known only as CMV serostatus.

Material for sequencing was PBMCs. This TCR was sampled from a human donor in good health.

As DNA, the CDR3 is TGTGCCAGCAGTACACAGGGGTTGAAAAATGAGCAGTTCTTC. Protein sequence: CASSTQGLKNEQFF. This rearrangement joins TRBV27 to TRBJ2-1; TRBD1 agrees at 7 bases. V gave up 5 bases and J gave up 7 bases; unmatched junction bases: 8. The CDR3 runs to 14 residues. CDR1 and CDR2 (germline): MNHEY, SMNVEV (reference sequence).